These 3 T cell receptor beta chains came from one sample sequenced in a study of T cell responses to AZD1222 COVID-19 vaccine. Clones were sequenced by immunoSEQ multiplex PCR, and TCRdb holds only the in-frame ones, with some missing. Of about 200,000 clones in the sample, about 94% were seen once. Sequencing used peripheral blood, obtained 28 days after the second AZD1222 dose. The source is an adult who received the AZD1222 COVID-19 vaccine.

This clone came up once. This chain links TRBV30 with TRBJ1-1; tentatively, D is TRBD1 (6 bases). V was shortened by 4 bases and J by 3 bases, with 18 bases between the two germline ends. The CDR3 consists of 15 residues. Germline-derived CDR1 and CDR2 are GTSNPN and SVGIG (reference sequence). The CDR3 region has the DNA TGTGCCTGGACCGGGACAAATCCGATTTACACTGAAGCTTTCTTT. Translated: CAWTGTNPIYTEAFF. The whole variable domain, filled in from reference TRBV30 and TRBJ1-1, reads SQTIHQWPATLVQPVGSPLSLECTVEGTSNPNLYWYRQAAGRGLQLLFYSVGIGQISSEVPQNLSASRPQDRQFILSSKKLLLSDSGFYLCAWTGTNPIYTEAFFGQGTRLTVV.

Of note for this clone: The same CDR3 arises from other DNA sequences in this sample as well. The chain employs TRBV7-9 and TRBJ2-7; D uncertain. V was cut by 2 bases and J by 0 bases, with 2 bases left in between. This CDR3 is built from 12 residues. Germline values: CDR1 SEHNR, CDR2 FQNEAQ (reference sequence). The CDR3: CASSLISYEQYF. CDR3 DNA: TGTGCCAGCAGCTTAATCTCCTACGAGCAGTACTTC.

The chain has TRBV1 and TRBJ2-4; TRBD1 is the table's D call, not checked against the DNA. TRBV1 is classified as a pseudogene. CDR3 length equals 19 residues. The CDR3 DNA is TGCACCAGCAGCCAAGACCCGGGTCAGGCAGGGTTGGTCAAAAACATTCAGTACTTC. Translation: CTSSQDPGQAGLVKNIQYF.